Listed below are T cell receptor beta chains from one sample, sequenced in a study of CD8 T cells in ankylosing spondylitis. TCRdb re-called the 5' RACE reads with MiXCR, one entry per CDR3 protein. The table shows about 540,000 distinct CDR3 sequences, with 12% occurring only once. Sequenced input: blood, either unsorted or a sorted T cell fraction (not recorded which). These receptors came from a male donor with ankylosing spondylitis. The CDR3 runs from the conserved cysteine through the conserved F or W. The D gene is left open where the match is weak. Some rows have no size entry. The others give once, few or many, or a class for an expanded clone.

cdr3_nt: TGTGCCACCAGTGATTTATCAGGGGGCAGCACTGAAGCTTTCTTT
cdr3_aa: CATSDLSGGSTEAFF
clone_size: NA
d_call: TRBD1
j_call: TRBJ1-1
v_call: TRBV24-1

cdr3_nt: TGTGCCAGCAGCCTACAGGGATTAAGACAGCCCCAGCATTTT
cdr3_aa: CASSLQGLRQPQHF
clone_size: few
d_call: NA
j_call: TRBJ1-5
v_call: TRBV2

cdr3_nt: TGCAGCGTTGTTCTAGCGGGAGCTAGCACAGATACGCAGTATTTT
cdr3_aa: CSVVLAGASTDTQYF
clone_size: NA
d_call: TRBD2
j_call: TRBJ2-3
v_call: TRBV29-1

cdr3_nt: TGTGCCAGCAGCCCGGCTAGCGTTTCTAACTATGAGCAGTTCTTC
cdr3_aa: CASSPASVSNYEQFF
clone_size: few
d_call: NA
j_call: TRBJ2-1
v_call: TRBV7-2

cdr3_nt: TGTGCCAGCACCATGGGCAGCTCAATCTATGGCTACACCTTC
cdr3_aa: CASTMGSSIYGYTF
clone_size: many
d_call: NA
j_call: TRBJ1-2
v_call: TRBV2

cdr3_nt: TGCAGTGCTAGAGATCTCCAGGGCAGGGGGCATGGTGGGACCCAGTACTTC
cdr3_aa: CSARDLQGRGHGGTQYF
clone_size: few
d_call: TRBD1
j_call: TRBJ2-5
v_call: TRBV20-1

cdr3_nt: TGTGCCACCAGTGAAATGACAGGGCGGAATAGAGATACGCAGTATTTT
cdr3_aa: CATSEMTGRNRDTQYF
clone_size: NA
d_call: TRBD1
j_call: TRBJ2-3
v_call: TRBV24-1

cdr3_nt: TGCGCCAGCAGCCAAGATGAGTCAAGATACAATGAGCAGTTCTTC
cdr3_aa: CASSQDESRYNEQFF
clone_size: NA
d_call: NA
j_call: TRBJ2-1
v_call: TRBV4-1

cdr3_nt: TGTGCCAGCAGCCAAGTGATACTGAACACCGGGGAGCTGTTTTTT
cdr3_aa: CASSQVILNTGELFF
clone_size: few
d_call: NA
j_call: TRBJ2-2
v_call: TRBV3-1

cdr3_nt: TGTGCCAGCAGCCCCCTCGGACAGGGAGACTATGGCTACACCTTC
cdr3_aa: CASSPLGQGDYGYTF
clone_size: NA
d_call: TRBD1
j_call: TRBJ1-2
v_call: TRBV7-9

cdr3_nt: TGTGCCAGCAGTCGAGGGACGCCGGCAAATTCACCCCTCCACTTT
cdr3_aa: CASSRGTPANSPLHF
clone_size: few
d_call: NA
j_call: TRBJ1-6
v_call: TRBV12-3/TRBV12-4

cdr3_nt: TGCGCCAGCAGCTTGGGAGGAGGGTCTGCTGGGGCCAACGTCCTGACTTTC
cdr3_aa: CASSLGGGSAGANVLTF
clone_size: few
d_call: NA
j_call: TRBJ2-6
v_call: TRBV5-1

cdr3_nt: TGCGCCAGCAGCTTGGACAGGCCTTCGACAGATACGCAGTATTTT
cdr3_aa: CASSLDRPSTDTQYF
clone_size: many
d_call: NA
j_call: TRBJ2-3
v_call: TRBV5-1

cdr3_nt: TGTGCCAGCAGCCCAGCGGGAGGGGTGACCGGGGAGCTGTTTTTT
cdr3_aa: CASSPAGGVTGELFF
clone_size: many
d_call: TRBD2
j_call: TRBJ2-2
v_call: TRBV6-2/TRBV6-3

cdr3_nt: TGTGCCAGCAGTAAGCAAACCTCTGGGGCCAACGTCCTGACTTTC
cdr3_aa: CASSKQTSGANVLTF
clone_size: many
d_call: NA
j_call: TRBJ2-6
v_call: TRBV6-1

cdr3_nt: TGTGCCATCAGTGAGTCGACAGGGGAAGGCACTGAAGCTTTCTTT
cdr3_aa: CAISESTGEGTEAFF
clone_size: few
d_call: TRBD1
j_call: TRBJ1-1
v_call: TRBV10-3

cdr3_nt: TGTGCCAGCAGTTTGGGGAGACAGGGGGGTGAAAAACTGTTTTTT
cdr3_aa: CASSLGRQGGEKLFF
clone_size: NA
d_call: TRBD1
j_call: TRBJ1-4
v_call: TRBV12-3/TRBV12-4